Only a few counts were recorded for the clone carrying this TCR beta chain. Antigen unknown. This entry belongs to a study of blood T cells in healthy people across ages. Study outcomes and limitations: The study found TCR beta diversity correlated strongly with naive T cell percentage. Among long-lived donors, naive CD4+ cells were more numerous and diversity higher than in aged donors.

Every sample gave at least 5 micrograms of total RNA when it was extracted. Germline V gene sequence: CDR1 SGHTA, CDR2 FQGNSA. V lost 5 bases and J lost 3, with 12 bases in between. The CDR3 is 14 amino acids. Then a second PCR, running roughly 7 to 11 cycles, was carried out with a sample-barcoded 5' primer and a J-beta primer mix. TCRdb independently ran MiXCR on the 5' RACE reads; one entry per CDR3 protein. Of under 1,000,000 distinct CDR3 sequences in the sample, 35% to 40% were seen once. The clonotype originates from a man aged 18-30 years in good health. The V and J genes are TRBV7-2 and TRBJ2-3; D not resolved. The source material was blood. This CDR3 reads CASSPGLDTDTQYF. DNA of the CDR3: TGTGCCAGCAGCCCGGGCCTCGATACAGATACGCAGTATTTT.